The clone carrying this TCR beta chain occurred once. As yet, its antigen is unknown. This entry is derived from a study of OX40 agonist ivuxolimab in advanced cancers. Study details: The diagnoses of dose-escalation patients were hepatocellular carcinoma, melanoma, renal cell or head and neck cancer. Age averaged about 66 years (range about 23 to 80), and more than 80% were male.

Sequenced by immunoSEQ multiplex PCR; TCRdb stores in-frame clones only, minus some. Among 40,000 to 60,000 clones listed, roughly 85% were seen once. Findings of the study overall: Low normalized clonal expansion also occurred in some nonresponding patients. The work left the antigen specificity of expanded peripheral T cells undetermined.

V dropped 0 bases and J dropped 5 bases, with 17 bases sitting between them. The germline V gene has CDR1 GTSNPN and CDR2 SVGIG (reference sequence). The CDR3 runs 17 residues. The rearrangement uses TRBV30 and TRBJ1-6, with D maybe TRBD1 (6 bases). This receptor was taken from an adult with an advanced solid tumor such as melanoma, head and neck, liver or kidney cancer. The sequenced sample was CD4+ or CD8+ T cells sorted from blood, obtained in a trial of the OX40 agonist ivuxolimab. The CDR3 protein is CAWSVLTGGANNSPLHF. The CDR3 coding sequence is TGTGCCTGGAGTGTACTGACGGGGGGGGCTAATAATTCACCCCTCCACTTT.